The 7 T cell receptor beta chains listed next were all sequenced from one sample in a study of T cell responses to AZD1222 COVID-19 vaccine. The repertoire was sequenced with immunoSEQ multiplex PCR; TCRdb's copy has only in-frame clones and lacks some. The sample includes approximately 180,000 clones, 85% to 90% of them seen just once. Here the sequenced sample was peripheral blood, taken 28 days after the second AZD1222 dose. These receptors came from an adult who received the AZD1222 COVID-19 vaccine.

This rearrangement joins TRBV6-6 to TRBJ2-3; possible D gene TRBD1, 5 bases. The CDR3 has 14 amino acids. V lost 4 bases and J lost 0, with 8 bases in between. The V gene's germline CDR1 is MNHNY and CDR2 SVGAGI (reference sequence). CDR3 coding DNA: TGTGCCAGCAGTTTCGGACAAAGCACAGATACGCAGTATTTT. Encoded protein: CASSFGQSTDTQYF.

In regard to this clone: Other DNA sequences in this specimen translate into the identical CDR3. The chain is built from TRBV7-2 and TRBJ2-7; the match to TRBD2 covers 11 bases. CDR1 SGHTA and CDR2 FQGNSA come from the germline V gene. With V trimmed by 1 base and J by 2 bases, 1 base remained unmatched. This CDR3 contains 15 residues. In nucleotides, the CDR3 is TGTGCCAGCAGCTTAGAACTAGCGGGGGCCTACGAGCAGTACTTC. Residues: CASSLELAGAYEQYF.

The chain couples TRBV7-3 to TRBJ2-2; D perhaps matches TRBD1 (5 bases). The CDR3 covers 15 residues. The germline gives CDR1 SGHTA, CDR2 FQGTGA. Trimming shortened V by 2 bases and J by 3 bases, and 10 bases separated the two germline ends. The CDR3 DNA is TGTGCCAGCAGCTTACAGGGTCCGGACACCGGGGAGCTGTTTTTT. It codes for CASSLQGPDTGELFF.

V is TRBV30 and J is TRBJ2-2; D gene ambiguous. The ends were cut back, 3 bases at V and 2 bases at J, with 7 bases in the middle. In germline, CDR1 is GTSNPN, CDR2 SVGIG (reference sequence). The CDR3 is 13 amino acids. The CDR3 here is CAWRGQNTGELFF. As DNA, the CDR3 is TGTGCCTGGAGAGGTCAAAACACCGGGGAGCTGTTTTTT.

CDR3 nucleotide sequence: TGTGCCAGCAGTTTAGACGGGACCCCCGGTTGGGAGCAGTACTTC. Its protein is CASSLDGTPGWEQYF. This sequence joins TRBV27 and TRBJ2-7, with D perhaps assigned TRBD1 or TRBD2 (5 bases each). There are 15 residues in the CDR3. Germline-derived CDR1 and CDR2 are MNHEY and SMNVEV (reference sequence). V lost 2 bases and J 7 bases, leaving 18 bases between the germline ends.

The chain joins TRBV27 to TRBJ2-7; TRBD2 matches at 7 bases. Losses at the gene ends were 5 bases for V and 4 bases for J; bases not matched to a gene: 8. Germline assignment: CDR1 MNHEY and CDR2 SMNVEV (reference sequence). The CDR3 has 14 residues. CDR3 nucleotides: TGTGCCAGCAGTCTCGGGAGGCCCCCTTACGAGCAGTACTTC. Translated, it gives CASSLGRPPYEQYF.

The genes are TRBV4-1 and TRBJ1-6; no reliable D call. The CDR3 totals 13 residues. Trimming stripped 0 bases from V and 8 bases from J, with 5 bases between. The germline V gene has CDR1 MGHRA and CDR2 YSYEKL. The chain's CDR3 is CASSQDGDSPLHF. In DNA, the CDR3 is TGCGCCAGCAGCCAAGATGGGGATTCACCCCTCCACTTT.